This T cell receptor (beta chain) comes out of a study of tumor-infiltrating lymphocytes in primary liver carcinoma. A constant-region primer primed TCR beta cDNA synthesis from roughly 520 ng of total RNA. Libraries of TCR beta came from three nested multiplex PCR rounds with slightly modified ARM-PCR. A C-beta reverse primer and TRBV1-TRBV30 forward primers served in each of the first two PCR rounds, at around 10 cycles apiece. TCRdb fed the multiplex PCR reads into MiXCR, producing one record per CDR3 protein. The table shows about 54,000 distinct CDR3 sequences, with about 70% occurring only once. The germline V gene encodes CDR1 SGHAT and CDR2 FQNNGV. V was cut by 2 bases and J by 3 bases, with 14 bases left in between. The CDR3 sequence is 15 residues long. In regard to this clonotype: A much larger clone differs by one base, so this may be a read error.

Unsorted bulk tissue (roughly 17-32 mg) underwent RNA and DNA co-extraction. The authors sampled five separate regions per tumor. The chain joins TRBV11-2 to TRBJ2-7; no clear D. The sequence derives from a man in his forties with primary liver carcinoma and hepatitis B virus infection. The source material was liver tumor tissue from sampling region 2. Subset indicated: tumor region T2, inferior pole. The CDR3 loop is CASSLPETSLYEQYF. The CDR3 DNA reads as TGTGCCAGCAGCTTACCCGAGACTTCTCTCTACGAGCAGTACTTC.